This TCR beta chain derives from a study of blood T cell repertoires in COVID-19. On the study more broadly: COVID-19 samples from acute and convalescent phases originated in the United States, Italy and Spain.

The CDR3 has 15 residues. Trimming stripped 1 base from V and 1 base from J, with 7 bases between. Germline V lookup: CDR1 MGHRA, CDR2 YSYEKL. Authors' data handling: Using reference gene primer amplification, nucleated cell counts were estimated. Clones were sequenced by immunoSEQ multiplex PCR, and TCRdb holds only the in-frame ones, with some missing. The DNA gave D and trimming, while V, J and clone size come from that table. Altogether about 120,000 clones are present, 82% being singletons, with the ten largest covering 7.5%. The V call is TRBV4-1, the J call TRBJ2-2; tentative D call: TRBD1 (6 bases). Sequenced sample: peripheral blood. The clonotype was recovered from a man between 70 and 80 years old with active or convalescent COVID-19. CDR3 sequence reads: CASSQGGGNTGELFF. CDR3 in DNA: TGCGCCAGCAGCCAAGGAGGGGGGAACACCGGGGAGCTGTTTTTT.